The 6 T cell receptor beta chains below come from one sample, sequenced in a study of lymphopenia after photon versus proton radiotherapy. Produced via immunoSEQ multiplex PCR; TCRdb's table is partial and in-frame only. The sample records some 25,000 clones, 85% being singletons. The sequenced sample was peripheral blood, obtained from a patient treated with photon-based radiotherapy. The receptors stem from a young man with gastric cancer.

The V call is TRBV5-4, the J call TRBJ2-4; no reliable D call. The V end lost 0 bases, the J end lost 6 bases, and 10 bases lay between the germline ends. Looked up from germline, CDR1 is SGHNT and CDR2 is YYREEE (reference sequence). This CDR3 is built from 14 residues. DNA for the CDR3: TGTGCCAGCAGCTTGGGAGGCCCTTTAAACATTCAGTACTTC. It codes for CASSLGGPLNIQYF.

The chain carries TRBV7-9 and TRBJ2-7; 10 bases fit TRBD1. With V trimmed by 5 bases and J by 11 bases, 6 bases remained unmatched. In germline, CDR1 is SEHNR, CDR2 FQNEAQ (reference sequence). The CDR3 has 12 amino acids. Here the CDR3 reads CASSNGGTGEYF. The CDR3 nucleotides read TGTGCCAGCAGCAACGGGGGGACAGGGGAGTACTTC.

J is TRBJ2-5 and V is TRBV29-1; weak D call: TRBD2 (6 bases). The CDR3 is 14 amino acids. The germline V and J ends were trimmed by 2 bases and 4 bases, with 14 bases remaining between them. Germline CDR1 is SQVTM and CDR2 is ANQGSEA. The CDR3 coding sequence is TGCAGCGTTGAAATGACTAGTTACCGAGAGACCCAGTACTTC. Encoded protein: CSVEMTSYRETQYF.

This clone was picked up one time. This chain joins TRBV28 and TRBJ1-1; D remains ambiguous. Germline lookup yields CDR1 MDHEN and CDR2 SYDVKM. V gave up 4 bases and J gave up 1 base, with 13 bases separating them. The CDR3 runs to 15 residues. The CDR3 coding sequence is TGTGCCAGCAGTTCGCCGCGTCTTGGGAACACTGAAGCTTTCTTT. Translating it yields CASSSPRLGNTEAFF.

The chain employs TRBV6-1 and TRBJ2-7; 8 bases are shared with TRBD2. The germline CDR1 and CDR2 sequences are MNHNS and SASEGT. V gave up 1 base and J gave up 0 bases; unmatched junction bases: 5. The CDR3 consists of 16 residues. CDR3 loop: CASSEGGAGDSYEQYF. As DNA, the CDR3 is TGTGCCAGCAGTGAAGGGGGAGCGGGGGACTCCTACGAGCAGTACTTC.

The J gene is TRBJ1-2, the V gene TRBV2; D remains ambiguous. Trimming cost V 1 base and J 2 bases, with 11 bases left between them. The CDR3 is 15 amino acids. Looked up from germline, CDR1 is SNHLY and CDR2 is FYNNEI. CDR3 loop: CASSEGGSRNYGYTF. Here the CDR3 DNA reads TGTGCCAGCAGTGAAGGGGGATCTAGGAACTATGGCTACACCTTC.